This TCR beta chain came from a study of blood T cell repertoires in COVID-19. As for the study in general: Acute and convalescent COVID-19 specimens originated in the United States, Italy and Spain. The analysed material was cDNA or gDNA that came from T cells, B-cell-depleted T cells, or PBMCs.

The CDR3 contains 13 residues. CDR1 MNHEY and CDR2 SVGAGI come from the germline V gene. Losses at the gene ends were 8 bases for V and 2 bases for J; bases not matched to a gene: 5. Per the original data handling: Cell counts per sample came from amplifying reference gene primers. Method: immunoSEQ multiplex PCR; TCRdb's copy keeps in-frame clones and lacks some. V and J calls plus clone size are reproduced from that table; the DNA served to infer D and trimming. The table records under 350,000 clones, less than 90% of them present only once. Sequenced: peripheral blood. This TCR was sampled from a man aged 55-75 years who had recovered from COVID-19. The gene calls are TRBV6-5 and TRBJ1-2; 7 bases are shared with TRBD1. DNA of the CDR3: TGTGCCAGCCGGGACAGCCGCAACTATGGCTACACCTTC. Translation: CASRDSRNYGYTF.